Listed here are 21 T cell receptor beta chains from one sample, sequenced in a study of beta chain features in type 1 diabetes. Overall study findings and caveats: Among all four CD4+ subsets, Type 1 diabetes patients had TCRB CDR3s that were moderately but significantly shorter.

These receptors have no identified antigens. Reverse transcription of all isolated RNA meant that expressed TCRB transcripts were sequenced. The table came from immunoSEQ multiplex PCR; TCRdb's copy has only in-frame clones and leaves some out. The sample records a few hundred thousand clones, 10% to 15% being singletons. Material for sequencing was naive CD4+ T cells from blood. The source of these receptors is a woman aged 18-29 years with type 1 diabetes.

The CDR3 DNA follows: TGTGCCAGCAGCTTAGTTGCCGGAGGCGACGCCTACGAGCAGTACTTC. Translation: CASSLVAGGDAYEQYF. The V call is TRBV7-2, the J call TRBJ2-7; TRBD2 might be the D (5 bases). V was trimmed by 1 base and J by 2 bases, leaving 15 bases between them. The CDR3 sequence is 16 residues long. The germline gives CDR1 SGHTA, CDR2 FQGNSA. The full variable domain, its missing parts supplied by reference TRBV7-2 and TRBJ2-7, is GAGVSQSPSNKVTEKGKDVELRCDPISGHTALYWYRQSLGQGLEFLIYFQGNSAPDKSGLPSDRFSAERTGGSVSTLTIQRTQQEDSAVYLCASSLVAGGDAYEQYFGPGTRLTVT.

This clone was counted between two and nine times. The CDR3 DNA follows: TGCGCCAGCAGCCCAGTGCCTCCAGAAACCACTGAAGCTTTCTTT. Amino acids: CASSPVPPETTEAFF. The J gene is TRBJ1-1, the V gene TRBV4-3; D gene uncertain. The CDR3 has 15 residues. Germline-derived CDR1 and CDR2 are LGHNA and YSLEER. V was clipped by 4 bases and J by 4 bases, with 16 bases between them.

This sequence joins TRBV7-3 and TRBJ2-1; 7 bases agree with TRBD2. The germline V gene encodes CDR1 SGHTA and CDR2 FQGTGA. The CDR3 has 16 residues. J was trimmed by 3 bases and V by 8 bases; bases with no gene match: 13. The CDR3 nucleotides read TGTGCCAGCTCATACCAGGGCGGGAGTAACTACAATGAGCAGTTCTTC. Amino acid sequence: CASSYQGGSNYNEQFF.

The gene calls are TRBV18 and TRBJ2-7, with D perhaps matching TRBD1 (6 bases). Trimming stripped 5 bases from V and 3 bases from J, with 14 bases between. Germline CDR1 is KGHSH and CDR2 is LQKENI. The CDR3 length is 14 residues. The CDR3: CASSANRAGYEQYF. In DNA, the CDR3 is TGTGCCAGCTCAGCCAACAGGGCTGGCTACGAGCAGTACTTC.

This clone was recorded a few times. The CDR3 DNA reads TGTGCTAGTGGTTTGGTAATCTCGGGGTCTGGGGCCAACGTCCTGACTTTC. It is translated as CASGLVISGSGANVLTF. The chain couples TRBV12-5 to TRBJ2-6; perhaps TRBD2 as D (5 bases). V was clipped by 0 bases and J by 1 base, with 10 bases between them. The germline CDR1 and CDR2 sequences are LGHNT and FRNRAP. CDR3 length equals 17 residues.

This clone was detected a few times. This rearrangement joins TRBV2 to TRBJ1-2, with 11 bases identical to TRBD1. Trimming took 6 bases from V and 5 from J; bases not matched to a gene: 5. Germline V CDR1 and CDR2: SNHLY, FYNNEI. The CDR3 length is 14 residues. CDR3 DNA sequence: TGTGCCAGCAGCCTCGGGACAGGGGGATATGGCTACACCTTC. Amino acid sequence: CASSLGTGGYGYTF.

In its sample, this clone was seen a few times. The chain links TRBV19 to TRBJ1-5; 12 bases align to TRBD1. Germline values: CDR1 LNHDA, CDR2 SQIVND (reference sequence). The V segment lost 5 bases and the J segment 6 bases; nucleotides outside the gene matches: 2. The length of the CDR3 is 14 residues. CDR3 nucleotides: TGTGCCAGTAGTGGGACAGGGGGCGGTCAGCCCCAGCATTTT. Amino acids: CASSGTGGGQPQHF.

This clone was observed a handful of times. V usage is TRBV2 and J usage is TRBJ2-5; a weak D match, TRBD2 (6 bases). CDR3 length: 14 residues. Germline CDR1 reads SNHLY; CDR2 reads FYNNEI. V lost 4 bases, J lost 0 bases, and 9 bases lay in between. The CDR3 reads CASSVAGYQETQYF. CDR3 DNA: TGTGCCAGCAGTGTCGCGGGGTACCAAGAGACCCAGTACTTC. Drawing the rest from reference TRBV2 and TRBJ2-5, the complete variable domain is EPEVTQTPSHQVTQMGQEVILRCVPISNHLYFYWYRQILGQKVEFLVSFYNNEISEKSEIFDDQFSVERPDGSNFTLKIRSTKLEDSAMYFCASSVAGYQETQYFGPGTRLLVL.

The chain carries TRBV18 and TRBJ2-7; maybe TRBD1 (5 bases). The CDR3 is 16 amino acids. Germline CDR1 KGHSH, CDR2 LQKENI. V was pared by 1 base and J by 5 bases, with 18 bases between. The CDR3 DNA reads TGTGCCAGCTCACCACGGTACCAGGGTAGTTCCCACGAGCAGTACTTC. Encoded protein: CASSPRYQGSSHEQYF.

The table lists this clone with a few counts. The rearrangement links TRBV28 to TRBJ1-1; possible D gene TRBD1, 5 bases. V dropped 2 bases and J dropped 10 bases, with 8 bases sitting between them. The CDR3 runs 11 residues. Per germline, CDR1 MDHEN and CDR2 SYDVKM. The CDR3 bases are TGTGCCAGCAGTTTAGGGAGGGGAGCTTTCTTT. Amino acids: CASSLGRGAFF.

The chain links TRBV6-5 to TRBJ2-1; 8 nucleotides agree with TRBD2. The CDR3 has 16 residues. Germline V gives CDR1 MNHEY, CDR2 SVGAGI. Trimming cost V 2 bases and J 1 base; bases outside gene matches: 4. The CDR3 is CASSYRAGVSYNEQFF. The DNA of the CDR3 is TGTGCCAGCAGTTACAGAGCGGGGGTTTCCTACAATGAGCAGTTCTTC.

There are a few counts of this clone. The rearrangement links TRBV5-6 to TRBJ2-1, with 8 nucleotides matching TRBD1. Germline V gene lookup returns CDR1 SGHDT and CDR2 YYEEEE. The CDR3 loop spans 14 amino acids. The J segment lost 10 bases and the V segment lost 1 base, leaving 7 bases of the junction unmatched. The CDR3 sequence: CASSLTGGSGEQFF. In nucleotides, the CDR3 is TGTGCCAGCAGCTTGACAGGGGGTTCAGGGGAGCAGTTCTTC.

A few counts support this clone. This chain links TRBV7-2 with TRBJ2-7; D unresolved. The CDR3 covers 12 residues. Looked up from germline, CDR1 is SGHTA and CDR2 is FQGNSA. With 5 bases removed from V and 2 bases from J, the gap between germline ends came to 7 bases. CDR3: CASSHTAYEQYF. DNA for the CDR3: TGTGCCAGCAGCCATACGGCCTACGAGCAGTACTTC.

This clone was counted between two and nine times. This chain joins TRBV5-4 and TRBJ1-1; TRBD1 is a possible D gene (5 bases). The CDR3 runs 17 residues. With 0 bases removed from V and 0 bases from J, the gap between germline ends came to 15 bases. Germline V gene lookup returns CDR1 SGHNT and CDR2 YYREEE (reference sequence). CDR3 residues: CASSLVRQQYMNTEAFF. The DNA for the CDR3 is TGTGCCAGCAGCTTGGTCAGACAGCAATACATGAACACTGAAGCTTTCTTT.

CDR3 in amino acids: CASSQDGPFTGAKNIQYF. Written as DNA, the CDR3 is TGTGCCAGCAGCCAAGATGGACCATTTACGGGGGCCAAAAACATTCAGTACTTC. The J gene is TRBJ2-4, the V gene TRBV14, with D possibly TRBD2 on 5 matching bases. V lost 0 bases to trimming and J lost 1 base, with 16 bases between them. The V gene's germline CDR1 is SGHDN and CDR2 FVKESK. The length of the CDR3 is 18 residues.

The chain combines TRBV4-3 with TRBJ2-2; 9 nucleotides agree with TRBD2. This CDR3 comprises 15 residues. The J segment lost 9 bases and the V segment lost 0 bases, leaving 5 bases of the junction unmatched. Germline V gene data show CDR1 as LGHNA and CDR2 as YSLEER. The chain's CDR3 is CASSQERGGQRELFF. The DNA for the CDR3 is TGCGCCAGCAGCCAAGAGCGGGGGGGCCAGAGGGAGCTGTTTTTT.

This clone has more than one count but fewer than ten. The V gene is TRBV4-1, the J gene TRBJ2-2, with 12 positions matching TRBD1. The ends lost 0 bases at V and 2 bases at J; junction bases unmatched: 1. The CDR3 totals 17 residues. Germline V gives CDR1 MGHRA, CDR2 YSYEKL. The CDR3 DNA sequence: TGCGCCAGCAGCCAAGAGGGACAGGGGGCTAACACCGGGGAGCTGTTTTTT. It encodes CASSQEGQGANTGELFF.

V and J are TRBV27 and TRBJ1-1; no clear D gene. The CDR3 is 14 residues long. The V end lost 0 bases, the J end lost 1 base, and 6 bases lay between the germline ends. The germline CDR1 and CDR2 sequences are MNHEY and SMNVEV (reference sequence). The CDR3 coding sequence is TGTGCCAGCAGTTTATCCCCAGGGAACACTGAAGCTTTCTTT. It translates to CASSLSPGNTEAFF.

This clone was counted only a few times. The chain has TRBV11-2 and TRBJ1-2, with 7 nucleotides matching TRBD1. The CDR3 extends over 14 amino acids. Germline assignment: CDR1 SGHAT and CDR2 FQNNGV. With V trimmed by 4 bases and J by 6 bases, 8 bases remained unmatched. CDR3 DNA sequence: TGTGCCAGCAGCTACCCCTCGACAGGGAATGGCTACACCTTC. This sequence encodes CASSYPSTGNGYTF. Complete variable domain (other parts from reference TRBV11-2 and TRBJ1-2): EAGVAQSPRYKIIEKRQSVAFWCNPISGHATLYWYQQILGQGPKLLIQFQNNGVVDDSQLPKDRFSAERLKGVDSTLKIQPAKLEDSAVYLCASSYPSTGNGYTFGSGTRLTVV.

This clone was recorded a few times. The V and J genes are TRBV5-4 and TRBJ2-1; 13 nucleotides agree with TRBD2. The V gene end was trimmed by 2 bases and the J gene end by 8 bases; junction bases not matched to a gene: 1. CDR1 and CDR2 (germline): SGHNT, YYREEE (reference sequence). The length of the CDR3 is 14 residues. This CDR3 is CASSLLAGGHEQFF. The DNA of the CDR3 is TGTGCCAGCAGCTTACTAGCGGGGGGGCATGAGCAGTTCTTC.

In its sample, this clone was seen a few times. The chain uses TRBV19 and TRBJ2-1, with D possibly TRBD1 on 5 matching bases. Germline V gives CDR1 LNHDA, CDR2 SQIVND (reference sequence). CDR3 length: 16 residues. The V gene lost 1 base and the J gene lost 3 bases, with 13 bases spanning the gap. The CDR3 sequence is CASSIARTWGYNEQFF. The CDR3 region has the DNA TGTGCCAGTAGTATAGCCCGGACATGGGGCTACAATGAGCAGTTCTTC.